The sequence of this T cell receptor (beta chain) was determined in a study of T cells after yellow fever vaccination. Overall study context: Where fractions had low cell numbers, libraries were prepared from them with the SMART-Seq v4 Ultra Low Input RNA kit. Overall study results and limits: Relatively few clonotypes were ones that appeared in both CD4 and CD8 compartments.

A universal primer site and UMIs were added as TCR cDNA was made by 5'RACE template switching. TCRdb reanalysed the 5' RACE reads using MiXCR and keeps one entry per CDR3 protein. The sample holds about 550,000 distinct CDR3 sequences; less than 20% are singletons and the top ten take roughly an eighth. CDR1 is SGHTA and CDR2 is FQGTGA in the germline V gene. The CDR3 is 13 amino acids. Trimming removed 1 base from V and 6 bases from J, with 8 bases in between. Concerning this clonotype: Its target is unknown.

Sequencing was performed on PBMCs, taken 15 days after the yellow fever booster vaccination. The chain is built from TRBV7-3 and TRBJ2-3; D is possibly TRBD2 (5 bases). This receptor was taken from a man aged 25 to 40 who received the YFV17D yellow fever vaccine. In DNA, the CDR3 is TGTGCCAGCAGCTTAAAGGAGGCGGATACGCAGTATTTT. Translation gives CASSLKEADTQYF.